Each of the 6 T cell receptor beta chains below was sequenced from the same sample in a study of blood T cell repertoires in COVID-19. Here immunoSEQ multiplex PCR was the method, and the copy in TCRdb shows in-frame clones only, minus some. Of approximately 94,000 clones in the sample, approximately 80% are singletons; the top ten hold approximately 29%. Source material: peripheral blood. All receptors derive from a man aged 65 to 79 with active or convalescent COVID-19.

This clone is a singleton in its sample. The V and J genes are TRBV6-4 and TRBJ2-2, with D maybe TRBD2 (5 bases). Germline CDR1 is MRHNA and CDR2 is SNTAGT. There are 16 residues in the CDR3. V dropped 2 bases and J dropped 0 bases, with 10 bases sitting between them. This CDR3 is CASSDRGPPNTGELFF. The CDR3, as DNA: TGTGCCAGCAGTGACAGAGGGCCCCCGAACACCGGGGAGCTGTTTTTT.

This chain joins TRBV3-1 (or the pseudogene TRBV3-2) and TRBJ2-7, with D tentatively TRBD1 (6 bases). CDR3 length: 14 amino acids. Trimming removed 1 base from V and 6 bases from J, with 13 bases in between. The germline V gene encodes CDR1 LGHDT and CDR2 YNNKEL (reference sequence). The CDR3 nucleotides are TGTGCCAGCAGCCAAGGAGCAACAGGGCCCGAGCAGTACTTC. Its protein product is CASSQGATGPEQYF.

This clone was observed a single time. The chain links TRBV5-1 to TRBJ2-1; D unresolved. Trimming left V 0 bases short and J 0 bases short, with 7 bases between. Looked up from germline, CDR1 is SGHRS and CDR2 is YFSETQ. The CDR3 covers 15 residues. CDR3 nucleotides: TGCGCCAGCAGCTTGGGGGCGAGCTCCTACAATGAGCAGTTCTTC. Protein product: CASSLGASSYNEQFF.

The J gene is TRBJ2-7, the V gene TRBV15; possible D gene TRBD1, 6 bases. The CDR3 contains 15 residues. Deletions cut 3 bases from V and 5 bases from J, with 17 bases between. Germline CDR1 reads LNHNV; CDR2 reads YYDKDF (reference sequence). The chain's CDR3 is CATSRDLGTLNEQYF. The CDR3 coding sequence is TGTGCCACCAGCAGGGATCTCGGGACACTTAACGAGCAGTACTTC.

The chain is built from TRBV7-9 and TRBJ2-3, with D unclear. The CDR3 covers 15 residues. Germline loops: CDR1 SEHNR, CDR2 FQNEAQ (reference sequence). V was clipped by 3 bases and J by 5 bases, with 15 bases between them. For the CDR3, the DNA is TGTGCCAGCAGCTTCCTCCCACAGTCAGGAGATACGCAGTATTTT. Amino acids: CASSFLPQSGDTQYF.

CDR3 amino acids: CASSLLTGNYGYTF. As DNA, the CDR3 is TGTGCCAGCAGCTTATTGACAGGAAACTATGGCTACACCTTC. The chain employs TRBV7-9 and TRBJ1-2, with D possibly being TRBD1 (6 bases). This CDR3 has 14 residues. Trimming took 2 bases from V and 2 from J, leaving 9 bases between them. In germline, CDR1 is SEHNR, CDR2 FQNEAQ (reference sequence).